This T cell receptor (beta chain) came from a study of T cell changes during pregnancy in multiple sclerosis. Generated by immunoSEQ multiplex PCR, the TCRdb table keeps only in-frame clones and is missing some. This table holds roughly 23,000 clones, under 95% found once. The germline V gene has CDR1 LNHDA and CDR2 SQIVND (reference sequence). The V gene lost 6 bases and the J gene lost 0 bases, with 12 bases spanning the gap. This CDR3 is 15 amino acids long. The rearrangement uses TRBV19 and TRBJ2-1, with a weak D call TRBD1 (6 bases). This TCR was recovered from a female donor in good health, enrolled as a control in a pregnancy study. The specimen comprised CD4+ T cells from peripheral blood mononuclear cells, sampled in the third trimester of pregnancy. The CDR3 loop is CASSGTGSSYNEQFF. DNA of the CDR3: TGTGCCAGTAGCGGTACAGGGAGCTCCTACAATGAGCAGTTCTTC.